This T cell receptor (beta chain) was sequenced during a study of cytomegalovirus exposure and HLA in healthy donors. Study-level points and caveats: TCR beta sequences reportedly predicted most subjects' HLA-A and HLA-B alleles accurately. Analysis was carried out at a later point, and it linked a missense DCLRE1C variant to TCR beta V- and J-gene trimming. HLA alleles were associated with around 17,000 TCR beta sequences in a later analysis at 0.05 false discovery rate.

CDR3 length equals 17 residues. Germline CDR1 reads SGHRS; CDR2 reads YFSETQ. J gave up 1 base and V 4 bases, and 11 bases lay outside the gene matches. Concerning this clone: Its specificity is not known.

13 Jbeta primers and 60 Vbeta primers were used for the PCR. Sequenced by immunoSEQ multiplex PCR; TCRdb stores in-frame clones only, minus some. The sample consists of about 160,000 clones, roughly 77% of them appearing once. This TCR was recovered from a man in his fifties in good health and CMV-seropositive. V and J are TRBV5-1 and TRBJ1-3, with 7 bases fitting TRBD1. The sample consisted of PBMCs. DNA for the CDR3: TGCGCCAGCAGCGGCACCTTCGGGACAGCTTCTGGAAACACCATATATTTT. Translation gives CASSGTFGTASGNTIYF. The whole variable domain, remainder taken from reference TRBV5-1 and TRBJ1-3, is KAGVTQTPRYLIKTRGQQVTLSCSPISGHRSVSWYQQTPGQGLQFLFEYFSETQRNKGNFPGRFSGRQFSNSRSEMNVSTLELGDSALYLCASSGTFGTASGNTIYFGEGSWLTVV.